This entry lists 25 T cell receptor beta chains sequenced from one sample in a study of cytomegalovirus exposure and HLA in healthy donors. PCR primers comprised 60 Vbeta and 13 Jbeta primers. Method: immunoSEQ multiplex PCR; TCRdb's copy keeps in-frame clones and lacks some. The sample gives about 150,000 clones, 75% of which show up once; over 1.3% is in the top ten. The specimen was PBMCs. Every receptor here comes from a man aged 18 to 30 in good health and CMV-seronegative.

The chain combines TRBV25-1 with TRBJ2-1; 8 positions agree with TRBD2. This CDR3 is 14 amino acids long. The V segment lost 4 bases and the J segment 9 bases; nucleotides outside the gene matches: 8. Per the germline V gene, CDR1 is MGHDK and CDR2 is SYGVNS. The CDR3 region is CASSATGGWSEQFF. In DNA, the CDR3 is TGTGCCAGCAGTGCCACGGGGGGGTGGAGTGAGCAGTTCTTC.

This chain links TRBV6-4 with TRBJ2-1, with 10 bases matching TRBD2. Germline trimming cut 4 bases from V and 6 bases from J; bases unmatched to any gene: 6. CDR1 is MRHNA and CDR2 is SNTAGT in the germline V gene. This CDR3 comprises 15 residues. The CDR3 sequence is CASSGTSGGGNEQFF. The CDR3 bases are TGTGCCAGCAGTGGGACTAGCGGAGGGGGCAATGAGCAGTTCTTC.

The rearrangement uses TRBV2 and TRBJ2-5; TRBD1 matches at 9 bases. Trimming removed 1 base from V and 7 bases from J; junction bases left unmatched: 7. The CDR3 runs to 15 residues. Germline values: CDR1 SNHLY, CDR2 FYNNEI. DNA for the CDR3: TGTGCCAGCAGTGAAGAGAACAGGGGGCGCGGGACCCAGTACTTC. The encoded protein is CASSEENRGRGTQYF.

Details on this clone: Compared with germline, one end of the junction differs, possibly owing to a read error. The chain carries TRBV7-2 and TRBJ2-1; TRBD2 agrees at 7 bases. In germline, CDR1 is SGHTA, CDR2 FQGNSA. The CDR3 covers 12 residues. The chain's CDR3 is CASSSSGPLRVF. The CDR3 DNA sequence: TGTGCCAGCAGCTCTAGCGGCCCTCTTCGCGTCTTC.

The chain links TRBV6-5 to TRBJ1-2; the D gene is possibly TRBD1 (6 bases). This CDR3 is built from 13 residues. CDR1 is MNHEY, CDR2 SVGAGI, per germline. V dropped 6 bases and J dropped 6 bases, with 14 bases sitting between them. CDR3 amino acids: CASRGGGRNGYTF. As DNA, the CDR3 is TGTGCCAGCAGAGGGGGGGGGAGGAATGGCTACACCTTC.

This chain connects TRBV7-2 to TRBJ2-5; TRBD1 might be the D (6 bases). The length of the CDR3 is 15 residues. Trimming stripped 6 bases from V and 1 base from J, with 15 bases between. Per the germline V gene, CDR1 is SGHTA and CDR2 is FQGNSA. The CDR3 sequence: CASRRGRGTQETQYF. The CDR3 coding sequence is TGTGCCAGCAGGAGGGGGAGAGGGACCCAAGAGACCCAGTACTTC.

This sequence joins TRBV28 and TRBJ2-5; 7 nucleotides line up with TRBD2. The J call may be faulty, since TRBJ2-7 better matches the DNA end. The CDR3 contains 14 residues. Germline-derived CDR1 and CDR2 are MDHEN and SYDVKM. The CDR3 spells CASSFGAGSYEQYF. The DNA of the CDR3 is TGTGCCAGCAGTTTCGGAGCGGGATCCTACGAGCAGTACTTC.

This chain links TRBV25-1 with TRBJ2-5; the match to TRBD1 covers 9 bases. There are 13 residues in the CDR3. Trimming removed 10 bases from V and 5 bases from J; junction bases left unmatched: 8. CDR1 is MGHDK, CDR2 SYGVNS, per germline. The CDR3 bases are TGTGCCATCCGGACAGGGGAGGACGAGACCCAGTACTTC. Encoded protein: CAIRTGEDETQYF.

For this clone: One junction end does not reproduce the germline sequence, and a read error may be involved. The chain combines TRBV10-3 with TRBJ2-7, with D possibly being TRBD1 (6 bases). CDR3 length equals 12 residues. The germline V gene encodes CDR1 ENHRY and CDR2 SYGVKD. Written as DNA, the CDR3 is TGTACCATCAGTGAGGCAGGGGCCGAGCAGTACTTC. Encoded protein: CTISEAGAEQYF.

This clone occurred once. The chain has TRBV10-2 and TRBJ2-7, with no clear D. Between the trimmed V and J ends, which lost 8 bases and 3 bases, there was a span of 8 bases. Per germline, CDR1 WSHSY and CDR2 SAAADI. The CDR3 is 11 amino acids. Here the CDR3 DNA reads TGCGCCAGCCGACACAACTACGAGCAGTACTTC. This sequence encodes CASRHNYEQYF.

This clone showed up just a few times. The chain couples TRBV15 to TRBJ2-7, with D perhaps TRBD1 (6 bases). V lost 0 bases to trimming and J lost 3 bases, with 9 bases between them. Germline assignment: CDR1 LNHNV and CDR2 YYDKDF (reference sequence). The CDR3 extends over 14 amino acids. Written as DNA, the CDR3 is TGTGCCACCAGCAGAGATAGAGGGGGCTACGAGCAGTACTTC. Translating it yields CATSRDRGGYEQYF.

The gene calls are TRBV19 and TRBJ1-5, with a tentative D call TRBD1 (5 bases). The V end was cut by 3 bases, the J end by 0 bases, with 9 bases between. The CDR3 spans 15 residues. The germline V gene encodes CDR1 LNHDA and CDR2 SQIVND (reference sequence). The CDR3 nucleotides read TGTGCCAGTAGTATGGCAGGGTCTAGCAATCAGCCCCAGCATTTT. It yields the protein CASSMAGSSNQPQHF.

This CDR3 reads CASSEYRGRNEKLFF. CDR3 bases: TGTGCCAGCAGTGAATACAGAGGCCGTAATGAAAAACTGTTTTTT. The chain has TRBV25-1 and TRBJ1-4; the D is unclear. Trimming left V 0 bases short and J 4 bases short, with 9 bases between. CDR3 size: 15 residues. Germline CDR1 reads MGHDK; CDR2 reads SYGVNS.

V gene TRBV6-5 combines with J gene TRBJ2-3; possibly TRBD2 for D (6 bases). V was clipped by 6 bases and J by 0 bases, with 7 bases between them. Germline V lookup: CDR1 MNHEY, CDR2 SVGAGI. CDR3 size: 13 residues. The CDR3 loop reads CASREGSTDTQYF. For the CDR3, the DNA is TGTGCCAGCAGGGAGGGAAGCACAGATACGCAGTATTTT.

This clone occurred a few times. The chain joins TRBV5-6 to TRBJ2-1; D perhaps matches TRBD2 (5 bases). This CDR3 has 13 residues. Germline V lookup: CDR1 SGHDT, CDR2 YYEEEE. V was pared by 2 bases and J by 10 bases, with 13 bases between. The CDR3, as DNA: TGTGCCAGCAGCTTTTATGGGAGTGAGGAGCAGTTCTTC. The encoded protein is CASSFYGSEEQFF.

CDR3 sequence (DNA): TGTGCCAGCTCACCTACGGGGGGGGGTTCTCGAAGTAACACTGAAGCTTTCTTT. Protein sequence: CASSPTGGGSRSNTEAFF. The chain employs TRBV18 and TRBJ1-1; perhaps TRBD1 as D (5 bases). V lost 3 bases, J lost 2 bases, and 22 bases lay in between. In germline, CDR1 is KGHSH, CDR2 LQKENI. This CDR3 contains 18 residues.

This clone occurred a few times. One junction end does not reproduce the germline sequence, and a read error may be involved. The chain joins TRBV6-6 to TRBJ1-4; weak D call: TRBD1 (6 bases). From germline, CDR1 is MNHNY and CDR2 SVGAGI (reference sequence). The CDR3 is 9 amino acids. The CDR3, as DNA: TGTGCCAGCATCAGACTCAGGGGCTTT. Protein product: CASIRLRGF.

The V and J genes are TRBV14 and TRBJ2-7; D gene ambiguous. V gave up 1 base and J gave up 1 base, with 11 bases separating them. Germline assignment: CDR1 SGHDN and CDR2 FVKESK. The CDR3 has 15 amino acids. CDR3 DNA sequence: TGTGCCAGCAGCCAAGGTTCAGTAATGTCCTACGAGCAGTACTTC. Its translation is CASSQGSVMSYEQYF. Looking up the rest from reference TRBV14 and TRBJ2-7 gives the full variable domain: EAGVTQFPSHSVIEKGQTVTLRCDPISGHDNLYWYRRVMGKEIKFLLHFVKESKQDESGMPNNRFLAERTGGTYSTLKVQPAELEDSGVYFCASSQGSVMSYEQYFGPGTRLTVT.

The V call is TRBV4-3, the J call TRBJ2-3; the D gene is possibly TRBD2 (5 bases). Trimming cost V 0 bases and J 4 bases, with 14 bases left between them. This CDR3 is built from 16 residues. Germline assignment: CDR1 LGHNA and CDR2 YSLEER. The CDR3 region has the DNA TGCGCCAGCAGCCAAGAAGGTGGGAGAGTCGCAGATACGCAGTATTTT. Residues: CASSQEGGRVADTQYF.

The chain is built from TRBV7-2 and TRBJ2-2; TRBD1 matches 10 bases. Germline loops: CDR1 SGHTA, CDR2 FQGNSA. There are 17 residues in the CDR3. With V trimmed by 5 bases and J by 3 bases, 9 bases remained unmatched. The CDR3 loop is CASSPSGQGVYTGELFF. The CDR3 DNA follows: TGTGCCAGCAGCCCGTCAGGACAGGGGGTATACACCGGGGAGCTGTTTTTT.

This rearrangement joins TRBV29-1 to TRBJ2-1, with D perhaps TRBD1 (6 bases). Germline-derived CDR1 and CDR2 are SQVTM and ANQGSEA. V was pared by 0 bases and J by 8 bases, with 11 bases between. This CDR3 spans 13 amino acids. The CDR3 spells CSVEDSGAYEQFF. The CDR3, as DNA: TGCAGCGTTGAAGATTCAGGGGCCTATGAGCAGTTCTTC.

The CDR3 DNA sequence: TGTGCCAGCAGCGTAGGGGCGGGAGGGCCCTACGAGCAGTACTTC. This encodes CASSVGAGGPYEQYF. This sequence joins TRBV9 and TRBJ2-7, with 9 bases identical to TRBD2. The CDR3 totals 15 residues. J gave up 2 bases and V 0 bases, and 3 bases lay outside the gene matches. CDR1 SGDLS and CDR2 YYNGEE come from the germline V gene. The whole variable domain, filled in from reference TRBV9 and TRBJ2-7, reads DSGVTQTPKHLITATGQRVTLRCSPRSGDLSVYWYQQSLDQGLQFLIQYYNGEERAKGNILERFSAQQFPDLHSELNLSSLELGDSALYFCASSVGAGGPYEQYFGPGTRLTVT.

The CDR3 here is CASADTQETQYF. The CDR3 region has the DNA TGTGCCAGTGCGGACACGCAAGAGACCCAGTACTTC. The V and J genes are TRBV28 and TRBJ2-5; perhaps TRBD1 as D (5 bases). Deletions cut 9 bases from V and 2 bases from J, with 10 bases between. This CDR3 has 12 amino acids. CDR1 MDHEN and CDR2 SYDVKM come from the germline V gene.

This rearrangement joins TRBV13 to TRBJ2-7, with D possibly being TRBD2 (7 bases). The germline V gene encodes CDR1 PRHDT and CDR2 FYEKMQ (reference sequence). V lost 8 bases and J 2 bases, leaving 16 bases between the germline ends. The CDR3 spans 14 residues. The DNA of the CDR3 is TGTGCCAGCCGGGCGTCGGGGGGCACCTACGAGCAGTACTTC. It encodes CASRASGGTYEQYF.

The CDR3 nucleotides read TGTGCCAGCTCACCGGGAGATAGCGGGTGGGCAACCTCCTACGAGCAGTACTTC. This gives the protein CASSPGDSGWATSYEQYF. This chain links TRBV18 with TRBJ2-7, with 7 nucleotides matching TRBD2. The CDR3 consists of 18 residues. The V and J ends lost 3 bases and 0 bases, in that order; junction bases with no gene match: 14. Germline V gene data show CDR1 as KGHSH and CDR2 as LQKENI.